Presented here are 23 T cell receptor beta chains from one specimen sequenced in a study of identical twins. One entry per CDR3 protein results from TCRdb running MiXCR on the 5' RACE reads. The repertoire holds roughly 260,000 distinct CDR3 sequences, with around 15% as singletons. Specimen: memory (CD45RO+) T cells sorted from blood. These receptors were obtained from a woman between 18 and 30 years old in good health.

The sample holds a few counts of this clonotype. The V call is TRBV4-2, the J call TRBJ2-2, with 8 bases aligning to TRBD1. Germline loops: CDR1 LGHNA, CDR2 YNFKEQ. The junction had 7 bases not matched to a gene; V was cut back by 1 base and J by 6 bases. This CDR3 is built from 16 residues. CDR3 sequence: CASSQVTGGFSGELFF. CDR3 DNA: TGTGCCAGCAGCCAAGTCACAGGGGGTTTTTCCGGGGAGCTGTTTTTT.

J is TRBJ2-2 and V is TRBV15; D not resolved. V shed 1 base and J shed 1 base, with 4 bases lying between them. The CDR3 totals 14 residues. Germline values: CDR1 LNHNV, CDR2 YYDKDF (reference sequence). The DNA for the CDR3 is TGTGCCACCAGCAGAGCAGGGAACACCGGGGAGCTGTTTTTT. Protein product: CATSRAGNTGELFF.

This clonotype turned up a few times. The chain joins TRBV6-2 or TRBV6-3 to TRBJ1-6; D remains ambiguous. V dropped 0 bases and J dropped 8 bases, with 11 bases sitting between them. The germline gives CDR1 MNHEY, CDR2 SVGEGT. The CDR3 is 15 amino acids. CDR3 amino acids: CASSYSSPRDSPLHF. CDR3 bases: TGTGCCAGCAGTTACTCTTCCCCCCGGGATTCACCCCTCCACTTT.

The chain employs TRBV5-5 and TRBJ2-3; no clear D gene. V was cut by 5 bases and J by 2 bases, with 12 bases left in between. The V gene's germline CDR1 is SGHKS and CDR2 YYEKEE (reference sequence). This CDR3 comprises 14 residues. CDR3: CASRLDGYTDTQYF. The CDR3 region has the DNA TGTGCCAGCAGACTGGACGGCTACACAGATACGCAGTATTTT.

The chain is built from TRBV5-1 and TRBJ2-7; 8 bases agree with TRBD2. The CDR3 sequence is 13 residues long. V dropped 6 bases and J dropped 0; count of bases not matched to a gene: 2. CDR1 is SGHRS and CDR2 is YFSETQ in the germline V gene. Here the CDR3 reads CASNSGSSYEQYF. The DNA for the CDR3 is TGCGCCAGCAACAGCGGGAGCTCCTACGAGCAGTACTTC.

This clonotype showed up just a few times. J is TRBJ1-1 and V is TRBV29-1; weak D call: TRBD1 (6 bases). V lost 7 bases to trimming and J lost 7 bases, with 19 bases between them. The CDR3 covers 13 residues. The germline V gene has CDR1 SQVTM and CDR2 ANQGSEA. The CDR3 loop reads CSGKIGGSGEAFF. CDR3 sequence (DNA): TGCAGCGGGAAAATAGGGGGGAGTGGTGAAGCTTTCTTT.

This chain connects TRBV3-1 to TRBJ2-3; either TRBD1 or TRBD2 may fit D (5 bases each). V was shortened by 3 bases and J by 4 bases, with 11 bases between the two germline ends. The CDR3 totals 14 residues. CDR1 is LGHDT, CDR2 YNNKEL, per germline (reference sequence). For the CDR3, the DNA is TGTGCCAGCAGCCAGAGGGGCGGAGCAGATACGCAGTATTTT. Residues: CASSQRGGADTQYF.

This clonotype was counted only a few times. The chain couples TRBV9 to TRBJ2-7, with D unresolved. There are 13 residues in the CDR3. Germline V gene data show CDR1 as SGDLS and CDR2 as YYNGEE. Trimming pared 4 bases from V and 0 bases from J, leaving 8 bases between. This chain's CDR3 is CASSRSPSYEQYF. CDR3 coding DNA: TGTGCCAGCAGCCGCTCCCCCTCCTACGAGCAGTACTTC.

This clonotype was seen ten or more times. V and J are TRBV5-1 and TRBJ2-3, with 7 bases identical to TRBD2. Germline loops: CDR1 SGHRS, CDR2 YFSETQ. Germline trimming cut 4 bases from V and 1 base from J; bases unmatched to any gene: 3. CDR3 length: 14 residues. The CDR3 is CASSMGLRTDTQYF. The CDR3 DNA reads as TGCGCCAGCAGCATGGGACTACGCACAGATACGCAGTATTTT.

This clonotype was observed a handful of times. The chain carries TRBV20-1 and TRBJ1-5; 9 positions match TRBD1. Germline lookup yields CDR1 DFQATT and CDR2 SNEGSKA (reference sequence). The CDR3 length is 15 residues. The V segment lost 3 bases and the J segment 0 bases; nucleotides outside the gene matches: 3. The CDR3 DNA reads as TGCAGTGCTAGGGGACAGGGCTATAGCAATCAGCCCCAGCATTTT. Translated: CSARGQGYSNQPQHF.

This clonotype was counted between two and nine times. This sequence joins TRBV5-1 and TRBJ2-1; 7 nucleotides line up with TRBD2. CDR3 length: 15 amino acids. CDR1 is SGHRS, CDR2 YFSETQ, per germline. J lost 6 bases, V lost 1 base, and 7 bases had no gene match. CDR3 loop: CASSLRSGVGNEQFF. The CDR3 DNA reads as TGCGCCAGCAGCTTGAGAAGCGGGGTTGGCAATGAGCAGTTCTTC. Based on the CDR3 plus reference TRBV5-1 and TRBJ2-1, the full variable domain is KAGVTQTPRYLIKTRGQQVTLSCSPISGHRSVSWYQQTPGQGLQFLFEYFSETQRNKGNFPGRFSGRQFSNSRSEMNVSTLELGDSALYLCASSLRSGVGNEQFFGPGTRLTVL.

This clonotype was recorded many times. The chain couples TRBV30 to TRBJ1-3, with D unresolved. This CDR3 comprises 12 residues. Germline assignment: CDR1 GTSNPN and CDR2 SVGIG (reference sequence). The germline V and J ends were trimmed by 4 bases and 0 bases, with 4 bases remaining between them. CDR3 DNA: TGTGCCTGGAAGGGCTCTGGAAACACCATATATTTT. This sequence encodes CAWKGSGNTIYF.

The chain employs TRBV7-2 and TRBJ2-3; D call uncertain. Trimming removed 3 bases at V and 0 bases at J, with 10 bases between. Germline CDR1 and CDR2: SGHTA and FQGNSA. This CDR3 has 15 amino acids. CDR3 DNA sequence: TGTGCCAGCAGCTTCTCGCTAACTAGCACAGATACGCAGTATTTT. Protein sequence: CASSFSLTSTDTQYF.

This clonotype has a handful of counts. The chain uses TRBV5-1 and TRBJ2-5, with D uncertain. Trimming removed 2 bases at V and 5 bases at J, with 10 bases between. CDR3 size: 13 residues. CDR1 is SGHRS and CDR2 is YFSETQ in the germline V gene. CDR3 nucleotides: TGCGCCAGCAGCTTATCTTTTATGGAGACCCAGTACTTC. Amino acid sequence: CASSLSFMETQYF.

J is TRBJ2-1 and V is TRBV6-1; 8 positions agree with TRBD2. The germline V gene has CDR1 MNHNS and CDR2 SASEGT. The CDR3 consists of 19 residues. After removal of 5 bases from V and 0 bases from J, the junction contained 15 bases not matched to a gene. CDR3 sequence (DNA): TGTGCCAGCAGTCCAGGGCGGGGGGCCGGGACTGGCTCCTACAATGAGCAGTTCTTC. It yields the protein CASSPGRGAGTGSYNEQFF.

This chain joins TRBV7-6 and TRBJ2-7, with TRBD2 matching over 9 bases. The germline gives CDR1 SGHVS, CDR2 FNYEAQ. This CDR3 comprises 14 residues. After removal of 1 base from V and 4 bases from J, the junction contained 2 bases not matched to a gene. The CDR3 region is CASSLEAGGYEQYF. CDR3 DNA: TGTGCCAGCAGCTTAGAGGCGGGAGGGTACGAGCAGTACTTC.

This clonotype was detected a few times. The chain carries TRBV7-9 and TRBJ2-3, with D maybe TRBD1 (5 bases). V shed 1 base and J shed 2 bases, with 10 bases lying between them. Germline V CDR1 and CDR2: SEHNR, FQNEAQ (reference sequence). The CDR3 extends over 15 amino acids. CDR3 nucleotides: TGTGCCAGCAGCTTAGTAGTGGACAACACAGATACGCAGTATTTT. This gives the protein CASSLVVDNTDTQYF.

V gene TRBV7-2 combines with J gene TRBJ2-1; 7 positions agree with TRBD2. CDR3 length: 15 residues. Germline V lookup: CDR1 SGHTA, CDR2 FQGNSA. J gave up 9 bases and V 0 bases, and 8 bases lay outside the gene matches. The CDR3 is CASSLAARELGEQFF. In DNA form, the CDR3 reads TGTGCCAGCAGCTTAGCGGCGCGGGAGCTGGGTGAGCAGTTCTTC.

There are many counts of this clonotype. The V and J genes are TRBV5-1 and TRBJ2-1; D perhaps matches TRBD2 (6 bases). Trimming cost V 5 bases and J 4 bases, with 13 bases left between them. The length of the CDR3 is 14 residues. Germline values: CDR1 SGHRS, CDR2 YFSETQ. The CDR3 DNA follows: TGCGCCAGCAGATTACGGGAGCAGTACAATGAGCAGTTCTTC. This encodes CASRLREQYNEQFF.

This clonotype was picked up a small number of times. The chain carries TRBV12-3 or TRBV12-4 and TRBJ2-6; D is ambiguous. The CDR3 sequence is 12 residues long. V was cut by 7 bases and J by 12 bases, with 13 bases left in between. The CDR3 sequence: CASKRPGPVLTF. The CDR3 DNA reads TGTGCCAGCAAGAGACCGGGCCCCGTCCTGACTTTC.

This clonotype was detected many times. Here the CDR3 reads CASSRRDSATDTQYF. In DNA form, the CDR3 reads TGTGCCAGCAGCCGACGGGACTCCGCCACAGATACGCAGTATTTT. This chain connects TRBV7-9 to TRBJ2-3; TRBD2 might be the D (6 bases). CDR1 is SEHNR, CDR2 FQNEAQ, per germline (reference sequence). The V end lost 5 bases, the J end lost 2 bases, and 14 bases lay between the germline ends. This CDR3 contains 15 residues.

This sequence joins TRBV2 and TRBJ2-1; D ambiguous. This CDR3 is 13 amino acids long. Germline assignment: CDR1 SNHLY and CDR2 FYNNEI. Trimming took 0 bases from V and 15 from J, leaving 15 bases between them. The CDR3 DNA sequence: TGTGCCAGCAGTGAAGCGCAAGGGATAGGTCTGTTCTTC. Translating gives CASSEAQGIGLFF.

This clonotype has a handful of counts. This chain joins TRBV29-1 and TRBJ2-7; the match to TRBD1 covers 9 bases. Germline V gene sequence: CDR1 SQVTM, CDR2 ANQGSEA. The CDR3 spans 13 residues. V was clipped by 6 bases and J by 3 bases; unmatched bases: 6. The CDR3 nucleotides are TGCAGCGTGATACCGGGACAGGGCTACGAGCAGTACTTC. It yields the protein CSVIPGQGYEQYF.